The sequence of this T cell receptor (beta chain) was determined in a study of chemoradiotherapy in HPV16-positive cancers. About the study: A couple of HPV16-positive patients' cells yielded candidate HPV-specific clones and common motifs.

Regarding the study as a whole: HPV-specific T cells were functionally defined from only a couple of HPV16-positive patients. For HPV16-positive patients, expanding HPV-responsive T cells associated with longer recurrence-free survival.

Concerning this clone itself: Its antigen is unidentified.

V dropped 3 bases and J dropped 6 bases, with 9 bases sitting between them. From germline, CDR1 is SGHRS and CDR2 YFSETQ. The CDR3 spans 13 residues. The repertoire was sequenced with immunoSEQ multiplex PCR; TCRdb's copy has only in-frame clones and lacks some. The table lists some 9,800 clones, roughly nine tenths of them singletons, with roughly an eighth in the top ten. The chain links TRBV5-1 to TRBJ2-2; D ambiguous. The receptor's source is a human donor with HPV-associated anogenital cancer. The sequenced sample was blood, obtained from a patient who underwent chemoradiotherapy. The CDR3 nucleotides are TGCGCCAGCAGCTCCGGCCACCCCGGGGAGCTGTTTTTT. It translates to CASSSGHPGELFF.